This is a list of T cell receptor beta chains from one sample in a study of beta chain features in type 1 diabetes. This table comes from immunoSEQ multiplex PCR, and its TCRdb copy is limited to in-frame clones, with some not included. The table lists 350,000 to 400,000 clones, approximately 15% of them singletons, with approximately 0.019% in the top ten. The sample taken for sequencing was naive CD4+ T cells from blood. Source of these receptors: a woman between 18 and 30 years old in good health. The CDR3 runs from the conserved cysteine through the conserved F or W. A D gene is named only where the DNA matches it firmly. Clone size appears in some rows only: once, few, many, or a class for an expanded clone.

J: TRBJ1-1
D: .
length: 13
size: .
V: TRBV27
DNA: TGTGCCAGCAGAACAGACCTGAACACTGAAGCTTTCTTT
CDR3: CASRTDLNTEAFF

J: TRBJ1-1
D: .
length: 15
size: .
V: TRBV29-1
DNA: TGCAGCTATCACAGGATTCTCCCCCGGAACACTGAAGCTTTCTTT
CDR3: CSYHRILPRNTEAFF

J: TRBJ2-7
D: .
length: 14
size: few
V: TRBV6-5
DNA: TGTGCCAGCAGTTGGCAGGGTGGGTCCTACGAGCAGTACTTC
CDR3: CASSWQGGSYEQYF

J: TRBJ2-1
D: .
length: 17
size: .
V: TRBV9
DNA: TGTGCCAGCAGCGTAGCCGGGGGAGATCTCTGGAACAATGAGCAGTTCTTC
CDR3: CASSVAGGDLWNNEQFF

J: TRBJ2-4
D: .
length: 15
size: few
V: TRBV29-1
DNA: TGCAGCGTTGATAAGCGGAGGGGAGCCAAAAACATTCAGTACTTC
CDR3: CSVDKRRGAKNIQYF

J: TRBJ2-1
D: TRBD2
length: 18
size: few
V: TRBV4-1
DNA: TGCGCCAGCAGCCAAAACCATCTAGCGGGAGTTGGAAACAATGAGCAGTTCTTC
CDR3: CASSQNHLAGVGNNEQFF

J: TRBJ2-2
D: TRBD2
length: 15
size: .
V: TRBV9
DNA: TGTGCCAGCAGCCCGAGGGCGGGAGGCCCCGGGGAGCTGTTTTTT
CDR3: CASSPRAGGPGELFF

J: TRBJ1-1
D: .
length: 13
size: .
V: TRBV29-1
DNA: TGCAGCTCATGCAGGGGTCGGGACACTGAAGCTTTCTTT
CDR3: CSSCRGRDTEAFF

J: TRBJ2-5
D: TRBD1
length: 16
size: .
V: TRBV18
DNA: TGTGCCAGCTCACCAGAGAGGACAGGGTACCAAGAGACCCAGTACTTC
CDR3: CASSPERTGYQETQYF

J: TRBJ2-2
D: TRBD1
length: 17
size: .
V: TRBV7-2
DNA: TGTGCCAGCAGCTTAGCGTTATCCAGGGGGCCCACCGGGGAGCTGTTTTTT
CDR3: CASSLALSRGPTGELFF

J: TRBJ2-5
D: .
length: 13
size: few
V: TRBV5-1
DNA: TGCGCCAGCAGCTGGAGCCCGCAAGAGACCCAGTACTTC
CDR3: CASSWSPQETQYF

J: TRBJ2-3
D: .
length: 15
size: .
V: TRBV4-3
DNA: TGCGCCAGCAGCCAAGGGACTCCTAGCACAGATACGCAGTATTTT
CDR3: CASSQGTPSTDTQYF

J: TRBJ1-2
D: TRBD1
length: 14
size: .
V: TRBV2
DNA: TGTGCCAGCAGTTCCGAAGGGGGCCGGTATGGCTACACCTTC
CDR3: CASSSEGGRYGYTF

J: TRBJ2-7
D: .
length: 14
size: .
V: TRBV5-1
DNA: TGCGCCAGCAGCTTGGGAGGACAGATCTACGAGCAGTACTTC
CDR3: CASSLGGQIYEQYF

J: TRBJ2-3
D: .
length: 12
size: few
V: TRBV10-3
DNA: TGTGCCATCAAGGGGGACACAGATACGCAGTATTTT
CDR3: CAIKGDTDTQYF

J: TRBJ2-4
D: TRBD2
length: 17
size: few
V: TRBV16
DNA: TGTGCCAGCAGCCAACCGGGACTAGCGCTACCGCAAAACATTCAGTACTTC
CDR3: CASSQPGLALPQNIQYF

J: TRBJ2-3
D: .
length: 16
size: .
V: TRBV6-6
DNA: TGTGCCAGCAGTTACTCTCAGGGTGGAGGGACGGATACGCAGTATTTT
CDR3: CASSYSQGGGTDTQYF

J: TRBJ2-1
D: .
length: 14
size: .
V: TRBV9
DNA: TGTGCCAGCAGCGTTCAAGCGGGTGACAATGAGCAGTTCTTC
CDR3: CASSVQAGDNEQFF

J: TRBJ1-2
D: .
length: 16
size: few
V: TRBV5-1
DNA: TGCGCCAGCAGCTTGGAAGGACAGAAGTCTAACTATGGCTACACCTTC
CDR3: CASSLEGQKSNYGYTF

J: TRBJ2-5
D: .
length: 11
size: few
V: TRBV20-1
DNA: TGCAGTGCCAGTGCGGGAGAGACCCAGTACTTC
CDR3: CSASAGETQYF

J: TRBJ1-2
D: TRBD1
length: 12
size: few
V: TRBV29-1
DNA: TGCAGCGTGAGACAGGGAAACTATGGCTACACCTTC
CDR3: CSVRQGNYGYTF

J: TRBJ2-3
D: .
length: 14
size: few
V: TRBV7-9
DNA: TGTGCCAGCAGCTTATCCCCTCACATAGATACGCAGTATTTT
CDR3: CASSLSPHIDTQYF